The present T cell receptor (beta chain) was sequenced within a study of CD8 T cells in Susac syndrome. When the RNA was reverse transcribed, random hexamers were used with an input of 0.5 to 1 ug. TCRdb reanalysed the immunoSEQ multiplex PCR reads using MiXCR and keeps one entry per CDR3 protein. This sample carries roughly 100,000 distinct CDR3 sequences, approximately 94% of them seen once, and the ten largest clones take 0.4% to 0.5%. Germline values: CDR1 SGHRS, CDR2 YFSETQ. This CDR3 has 15 amino acids. V dropped 0 bases and J dropped 0 bases, with 8 bases sitting between them. Specimen: CD8+ T cells from PBMCs. The TCR was taken from a human donor with Susac syndrome. The V and J genes are TRBV5-1 and TRBJ2-3; D is unclear. This chain's CDR3 is CASSLEMASTDTQYF. The DNA of the CDR3 is TGCGCCAGCAGCTTGGAGATGGCTAGCACAGATACGCAGTATTTT.